These T cell receptor beta chains were read from a single sample in a study of cytomegalovirus exposure and HLA in healthy donors. Repertoires were generated with immunoSEQ multiplex PCR, while TCRdb's copy carries only in-frame clones and drops some. The sample has about 90,000 clones; less than 80% are singletons. Material for sequencing was PBMCs. Every receptor here comes from a woman between 45 and 60 years old in good health and CMV-seropositive. Each CDR3 is given with its conserved first and last residue. D genes are given only for firm matches. Clone size is shown for a subset of rows, as once, few, many or a class of expanded clone.

TRBJ2-7 | NA | TRBV6-5 | TRBD1 | TGTGCCAGCAGTTTCGGACAGGGGGCGAGGGAGCAGTACTTC | CASSFGQGAREQYF
TRBJ2-7 | NA | TRBV7-3 | TRBD1 | TGTGCCAGCAGCTTCGGACAGGGGTATGGGGAGCAGTACTTC | CASSFGQGYGEQYF
TRBJ1-2 | NA | TRBV5-1 | NA | TGCGCCAGCAGCTTGGTCCAAGGGGGAGCTAACTATGGCTACACCTTC | CASSLVQGGANYGYTF
TRBJ2-3 | few | TRBV18 | TRBD1 | TGTGCCAGCTCACCAGACAGGGGCACAGATACGCAGTATTTT | CASSPDRGTDTQYF
TRBJ2-1 | NA | TRBV7-2 | TRBD2 | TGTGCCAGCAGCCGTCTGGCGGGGGGAAACTACAATGAGCAGTTCTTC | CASSRLAGGNYNEQFF
TRBJ2-7 | few | TRBV28 | NA | TGTGCCAGCAGTTTATCTTATGCGGAGGGTGGCGAGCAGTACTTC | CASSLSYAEGGEQYF
TRBJ2-4 | once | TRBV9 | NA | TGTGCCAGCAGCGGAGAATCGACAGGTACCAAAAACATTCAGTACTTC | CASSGESTGTKNIQYF
TRBJ2-7 | NA | TRBV4-1 | NA | TGCGCCAGCAGCCAAGATAGGGCAGGGTACGAGCAGTACTTC | CASSQDRAGYEQYF
TRBJ1-1 | NA | TRBV7-8 | NA | TGTGCCAGCAGCTTAACCTACCCACAACAGTCCGAAGCTTTCTTT | CASSLTYPQQSEAFF
TRBJ2-2 | NA | TRBV6-5 | TRBD1 | TGTGCCAGCAGGAGGACAGGGTACACCGGGGAGCTGTTTTTT | CASRRTGYTGELFF
TRBJ1-1 | NA | TRBV7-8 | NA | TGTGCCAGCAGCTCAAGTGGAGTAGCGACTGAAGCTTTCTTT | CASSSSGVATEAFF
TRBJ1-4 | few | TRBV19 | NA | TGTGCCAGTAGTATTATACTTTTTGCAACTAATGAAAAACTGTTTTTT | CASSIILFATNEKLFF
TRBJ1-2 | NA | TRBV7-2 | NA | TGTGCCAGCAGCCGAGACGTTGGGGGGGTAGAGTACACCTTC | CASSRDVGGVEYTF
TRBJ2-1 | NA | TRBV2 | TRBD1 | TGTGCCAGCAGCGCCTGGGACAGAAGCTCCTACAATGAGCAGTTCTTC | CASSAWDRSSYNEQFF
TRBJ2-3 | NA | TRBV2 | TRBD1 | TGTGCCACCCAGTGGGACAGGTTCAGCGGCGGCAGAGATACGCAGTATTTT | CATQWDRFSGGRDTQYF
TRBJ2-3 | NA | TRBV27 | TRBD2 | TGTGCCAGCAGTCCGGGACTAGCGGGGGGGCTTGGAGATACGCAGTATTTT | CASSPGLAGGLGDTQYF
TRBJ2-7 | NA | TRBV5-1 | TRBD1 | TGCGCCAGCAGCGCCGGACAGGTTTCAAGCGAGCAGTACTTC | CASSAGQVSSEQYF
TRBJ1-4 | NA | TRBV23-1 | NA | TGCGCCAGCAGTCAACCTGAGGGTCCAGACGACGGAGTCACTAATGAAAAACTGTTTTTT | CASSQPEGPDDGVTNEKLFF
TRBJ2-1 | few | TRBV29-1 | TRBD1 | TGCAGCGTTACCACAGGGGACCGAAATGAGCAGTTCTTC | CSVTTGDRNEQFF
TRBJ2-5 | NA | TRBV7-6 | NA | TGTGCCAGCAGCCTTTCCGCAGGGAATAGAATGGAGACCCAGTACTTC | CASSLSAGNRMETQYF
TRBJ2-1 | NA | TRBV30 | NA | TGTGCCTGGAGTAGGGGACAATACAATGAGCAGTTCTTC | CAWSRGQYNEQFF
TRBJ2-7 | NA | TRBV28 | NA | TGTGCCAGCAGTTCTCCCCGGGGGATCGGCTTGGAGCAGTACTTC | CASSSPRGIGLEQYF
TRBJ2-3 | NA | TRBV5-1 | NA | TGCGCCAGCAGCGCCTCAAATACGCAACTCACAGATACGCAGTATTTT | CASSASNTQLTDTQYF
TRBJ1-2 | NA | TRBV28 | TRBD1 | TGTGCCAGCAGTTTATGGGGACAGGGGGAGGACTATGGCTACACCTTC | CASSLWGQGEDYGYTF
TRBJ1-2 | NA | TRBV2 | TRBD1 | TGTGCCAGCAGTAGCCATCCGGGACAGTCTATCACTAACTATGGCTACACCTTC | CASSSHPGQSITNYGYTF
TRBJ1-3 | NA | TRBV13 | NA | TGTGCCAGCAGCTTACGGGTAACTGGAAACACCATATATTTT | CASSLRVTGNTIYF
TRBJ1-1 | NA | TRBV20-1 | NA | TGCAGTGCTAGCCCCTGGAGGGAAGCTTTCTTT | CSASPWREAFF
TRBJ2-1 | NA | TRBV7-9 | NA | TGTGCCAGCAGCCTAGGGCCCAGCTCCTACAATGAGCAGTTCTTC | CASSLGPSSYNEQFF